This T cell receptor beta chain was profiled in a study of T cell repertoires in cytomegalovirus infection. TCRdb re-called the reads through MiXCR, storing one row per CDR3 protein. The sample has some 700,000 distinct CDR3 sequences, roughly 30% seen once. This CDR3 is built from 15 residues. With 8 bases removed from V and 0 bases from J, the gap between germline ends came to 16 bases. CDR1 is MNHNS, CDR2 SASEGT, per germline. Many counts were recorded for this clonotype. Its antigen remains unidentified. The TCR originated in a human donor in good health (CMV status not recorded). Some clones in this sample may be carry-over from other donors' samples. The chain employs TRBV6-1 and TRBJ1-1; D perhaps matches TRBD1 (5 bases). This material consisted of cultured PBMCs, taken from culture after CMV antigen stimulation. The CDR3 spells CASSYGGTMNTEAFF. CDR3 bases: TGTGCCAGCTCCTACGGGGGGACTATGAACACTGAAGCTTTCTTT.